This paragraph covers one T cell receptor beta chain sequence. What this receptor recognizes is not known. Base qualities are missing; no much larger clone stands one base away. The same CDR3 also results from other DNA sequences found in this sample. This specimen comes from a study of cytomegalovirus exposure and HLA in healthy donors (dated by TCRdb to 2015 to 2018). In terms of the full investigation: An earlier analysis of several hundred of the donors reported 276 Gb of sequence data and 100 million to 120 million unique TCR beta sequences obtained from about 200 million T cells. Roughly 300 gigabases of sequencing data and approximately 93 million unique TCR sequences were included in an early release covering roughly 700 HLA-typed donors. Of the roughly 400 genotyped donors, 65% to 90% were placed in the genetic ancestry cluster associated with self-reported Caucasian donors. The study aimed to test whether cataloging public T cell receptors could reveal signatures of past pathogen exposure. The study profiled the T cell repertoires of 500 to 800 subjects by immunosequencing and related them to cytomegalovirus serostatus. Along with the roughly 700-subject first cohort, a separate validation cohort of some 130 different subjects was used. To predict cytomegalovirus infection status, the study combined high-throughput TCR immunosequencing, statistical association of individual TCRs with disease status, and machine learning. To study patterns of TCR occurrence, a later analysis re-analyzed previously published TCR beta repertoires from 500 to 850 donors and added high-resolution HLA genotyping. The later analysis used no new phenotypic data to find candidate immune exposures, relying instead on TCR beta sequences and their occurrence across donors. An earlier analysis of about 620 of the donors applied high-throughput TCR beta sequencing to assess whether each TCR beta V gene segment acted as functional or pseudogenic. Alongside the repertoire data, information on donor age, sex, ethnicity and CMV serostatus was compiled. A later genetic analysis used genome-wide SNP genotypes for about 60% of the roughly 700 donors, treating that subset as a discovery cohort. Every repertoire in the discovery cohort had been generated on one and the same sequencing platform. Class I and class II HLA loci were covered by the typing at four-digit resolution. The number of donors typed differed by locus, with roughly 620-630 for A, B, C, DRB1 and DQB1, more than 500 for DQA1, 606 for DPA1, and about 450 for DPB1. Roughly 5 DR-DQ haplotypes were handled as single units for association and clustering, since linkage in the cohort was strong. Among some 400 genotyped donors of the cohort, an average of approximately 240,000 unique TCR beta nucleotide sequences were sequenced per donor, roughly a sixth of them non-productive.

V is cut by 4 bases and J by 4 bases, and the space between the germline ends is 12 bases. Based on the germline V gene, the CDR1 and CDR2 sequences are SGHRS and YFSETQ. Spanning cysteine to phenylalanine, the CDR3 consists of 13 amino acids. Here the CDR3 DNA is all that survives: 39 bases in frame from base 1. The library was built by means of the immunoSEQ multiplex PCR assay. The multiplex PCR relied on a mix of 60 forward primers for TCR Vbeta segments and 13 reverse primers for TCR Jbeta segments. The CDR3 region of rearranged TCR beta genes was amplified from genomic DNA with a multiplex PCR assay. On the Illumina HiSeq System, the amplified TCR beta libraries were sequenced as 87-base-pair reads. The paper's processing steps were these. Across the 700 or so repertoires, a later analysis counted 60 million to 90 million unique TCR beta chains, roughly 11 million of which were shared by at least two donors. A nearest-neighbor algorithm error-corrected the raw reads and collapsed the reads into unique sequences, merging closely related sequences to remove PCR and sequencing errors. To assign V, D and J gene segments, CDR3 sequences were aligned to IMGT reference sequences. For a sequence to be retained, at least a six-nucleotide match to both a V gene segment and a J gene segment was required. Rearrangements were classified as productive when the CDR3 lacked stop codons and remained in frame with V and J, and all other rearrangements were classified as non-productive. Following IMGT convention, CDR3 was defined as the stretch from the second conserved V-encoded cysteine up to the conserved J-encoded phenylalanine. The earlier analysis of a few hundred of the donors excluded sequences that lacked an unambiguous match to a single V gene segment. In an earlier analysis of 587 of the donors, V segments were called functional above 56.7% productive rearrangements and were called segregating when the between-donor standard deviation exceeded 5%. A statistical classification framework was built for diagnosing cytomegalovirus status from the catalog of TCR beta chain sequences. In a later analysis, V and J genes were assigned by comparing TCR nucleotide sequences against IMGT/GENE-DB human TR gene sequences. In a later analysis, CDR3 sequences and most-parsimonious VDJ recombination scenarios were assigned using the TCRdist pipeline. A later analysis defined each TCR beta chain by its CDR3 amino acid sequence plus V-gene family, and excluded reads lacking a unique V-gene family. As a way to deal with suspected cross-contamination and a sequencing artifact, a later analysis dropped hundreds of nucleotide sequences that were highly shared and had low generation probability. In a later analysis, a clonal expansion index was calculated for each public chain from normalized within-repertoire ranks of inferred template counts. Generation probabilities in a later analysis came from a VDJ recombination model fitted to out-of-frame rearrangements, and those results were checked against IGoR. In a later analysis, hypergeometric tests were used to score TCR-TCR, TCR-HLA and TCR-CMV co-occurrence, with a repertoire-size bias correction applied to TCR pairs. A later analysis estimated false discovery rates by permuting HLA or CMV assignments 20 times. In a later analysis, co-occurring TCRs were grouped using DBSCAN, with TCRdist sequence similarity added in when clustering inside HLA-allele-positive subsets. For co-occurrence clustering, repertoires with fewer than 30,000 or more than 120,000 public chains were excluded, along with roughly 5 repertoires with anomalous nucleotide sharing. As stored in TCRdb, this immuneACCESS dataset retains in-frame rearrangements with V and J assigned. A fraction of the clones does not appear; measured against another copy, unresolved V genes explain less than half of the discrepancy, and the remainder lacks a known reason. V and J calls and clone size are given by that table; D and trimming were obtained from the DNA. In this sample the table shows roughly 280,000 clones, 65% to 85% of which occur a single time. The ten largest clones take up 2% to 2.5% of the sample.

Overall study results and their limits: Cytomegalovirus status was reported to be diagnosed by the classifier with high specificity and sensitivity in both the original and validation cohorts. In an earlier analysis of more than 450 of the donors, most TCR beta V segments were observed in productive rearrangements about 87% or about 30% of the time, broadly matching IMGT annotations. In a later analysis, HLA-associated TCR beta chains were found to be more clonally expanded and to have lower generation probabilities than equally common non-associated chains. Presence/absence analyses assumed roughly uniform sequencing depth across donors, an assumption that may not hold. The study gave a list of some 150 TCR beta chains associated with cytomegalovirus. Correlated functional status among segregating V segments might reflect linkage disequilibrium, but an unknown experimental factor could not be ruled out. A cluster of highly shared sequence variants was judged likely to be a technical artifact of the sequencing pipeline. Because counts were too low, seventeen rarely observed V segments, including chromosome 9 orphons, were excluded from the earlier analysis of 587 of the donors. Most TCR sequences were observed very rarely across donors, whereas some public TCRs were present in many individuals. At a false discovery rate of 0.05, a later analysis linked fewer than 20,000 TCR beta sequences to specific HLA alleles. According to a later analysis, most CMV-associated TCR beta chains appeared to be HLA-restricted, and the HLA associations seemed to be driven largely by CMV exposure. A later analysis reported that several top co-occurrence clusters appeared linked to parvovirus B19, influenza, CMV and Epstein-Barr virus. V-gene and J-gene trimming of TCR beta chains was associated with a missense DCLRE1C variant in a later genetic analysis, and the association was replicated in an independent cohort. The cohort was sequenced for TCR beta chains only, and without alpha or paired-chain data the features that could be detected were limited. Some IMGT-functional V segments, including TRBV6-2 and TRBV6-3, could not be distinguished by the 87-base-pair reads and were therefore excluded. Assigning TCR associations to individual alleles was difficult when HLA alleles, especially DR and DQ, strongly co-occurred. For the cohort, immune exposure information was limited to CMV serostatus. A further reported finding was that TCR beta sequences accurately predicted the HLA-A and HLA-B alleles for most subjects in the first cohort. The authors suggested that the approach could potentially be generalized to other disease states and immunological phenotypes. A few of the identified cytomegalovirus-associated TCR beta chains were confirmed in vitro to be specific for cytomegalovirus antigens. HLA typing was unavailable for some donors at each locus, so association tests used only the typed subset. In a later analysis, TCR association rates were found to vary across HLA loci, with the most associated TCRs seen for DRB1 alleles and the fewest for HLA-C alleles. Compared with the approximately 600-donor mean, donors in an Asian-associated ancestry cluster had fewer N-insertions in productive TCRs, according to a later genetic analysis.

In total, about 650 healthy bone marrow donors made up the cohort. Cohort members were all nominally healthy when sampled, although unrecorded immune exposures were likely present. The donor tested CMV seronegative, placing the donor among the 300 to 450 seronegative members of the cohort. A peripheral blood sample was collected from each donor, and TCR beta sequencing was performed on peripheral blood mononuclear cells. The Qiagen DNeasy Blood Extraction Kit was used to extract genomic DNA from the blood cell samples. The V and J segments used are TRBV5-1 and TRBJ2-7, with TRBD1 as a weak D call on 5 bases. Specimen: PBMCs. The clonotype comes from a female donor in good health and CMV-seronegative. CDR3 sequence: CASSIDRAYEQYF. DNA sequence: TGCGCCAGCAGCATAGACAGAGCTTACGAGCAGTACTTC.